This T cell receptor (beta chain) stems from a study of CD8+ T cells in alopecia areata. RNA was extracted and reverse transcribed into cDNA as the sequencing template. The method was immunoSEQ multiplex PCR; TCRdb's version includes in-frame clones alone and lacks a portion of them. This table holds about 150,000 clones, 40% to 50% found once. This clone came up once. Trimming took 0 bases from V and 4 from J, leaving 4 bases between them. CDR1 is SGDLS, CDR2 YYNGEE, per germline. This CDR3 spans 12 amino acids. The sample comprised CD4+ T cells sorted from blood. This TCR came from a human donor with alopecia areata. The chain links TRBV9 to TRBJ1-2; unclear D gene. The CDR3 is CASSVGRYGYTF. The CDR3 DNA sequence: TGTGCCAGCAGCGTAGGGCGCTATGGCTACACCTTC. Full variable domain (missing parts from reference TRBV9 and TRBJ1-2): DSGVTQTPKHLITATGQRVTLRCSPRSGDLSVYWYQQSLDQGLQFLIQYYNGEERAKGNILERFSAQQFPDLHSELNLSSLELGDSALYFCASSVGRYGYTFGSGTRLTVV.